Following are 29 T cell receptor beta chains from one sample sequenced in a study of blood T cell repertoires in COVID-19. Data came from immunoSEQ multiplex PCR; TCRdb stores just in-frame clones and leaves some out. This sample has approximately 150,000 clones, with 76% found just once. The specimen was peripheral blood. The receptors here all came from a man aged 55-75 years with acute or convalescent COVID-19.

The V gene is TRBV11-3, the J gene TRBJ2-7, with D possibly matching TRBD1 (5 bases). The germline V gene encodes CDR1 SGHNT and CDR2 YENEEA. Trimming removed 4 bases from V and 5 bases from J, with 18 bases in between. The CDR3 is 15 residues long. CDR3 in amino acids: CASSYQHGAFDEQYF. The CDR3 nucleotides read TGTGCCAGCAGCTACCAACATGGGGCCTTCGACGAGCAGTACTTC.

The CDR3 DNA follows: TGCGCCAGCAGCCACCCGGGACTAGCGGGAAGCTACGAGCAGTACTTC. Translating gives CASSHPGLAGSYEQYF. V is TRBV4-1 and J is TRBJ2-7; 13 nucleotides align to TRBD2. The V segment lost 3 bases and the J segment 3 bases; nucleotides outside the gene matches: 5. Germline V gene data show CDR1 as MGHRA and CDR2 as YSYEKL. This CDR3 contains 16 residues.

This chain uses TRBV28 with TRBJ1-3; 8 bases are shared with TRBD1. The length of the CDR3 is 16 residues. Germline V gene data show CDR1 as MDHEN and CDR2 as SYDVKM. J was trimmed by 2 bases and V by 2 bases; bases with no gene match: 5. The CDR3 bases are TGTGCCAGCAGTTTACTACAGGGGGTGACTGGAAACACCATATATTTT. Translating it yields CASSLLQGVTGNTIYF.

CDR3 nucleotides: TGTGCCAGCTCACCCTCGAGGGCGATGGAGACCCAGTACTTC. It codes for CASSPSRAMETQYF. This chain connects TRBV18 to TRBJ2-5, with a possible D match to TRBD2 (5 bases). V lost 3 bases to trimming and J lost 5 bases, with 13 bases between them. Germline CDR1 and CDR2: KGHSH and LQKENI. The CDR3 is made up of 14 amino acids.

The V call is TRBV9, the J call TRBJ1-3; D is perhaps TRBD1 (5 bases). The CDR3 has 15 residues. Germline V gene data show CDR1 as SGDLS and CDR2 as YYNGEE. The V and J ends lost 0 bases and 4 bases respectively, with 11 bases between them. In DNA form, the CDR3 reads TGTGCCAGCAGCGTAGCGGCAGGGCAAGGAAACACCATATATTTT. It specifies CASSVAAGQGNTIYF.

This clone has at least ten counts. The rearrangement joins TRBV2 to TRBJ1-4; 9 positions agree with TRBD1. Germline loops: CDR1 SNHLY, CDR2 FYNNEI. V gave up 0 bases and J gave up 5 bases; unmatched junction bases: 4. The CDR3 is made up of 16 amino acids. CDR3 protein: CASSEAPGQGNEKLFF. As DNA, the CDR3 is TGTGCCAGCAGTGAAGCGCCGGGACAGGGAAATGAAAAACTGTTTTTT.

The V call is TRBV18, the J call TRBJ2-3; 10 positions agree with TRBD1. The CDR3 runs to 14 residues. V lost 3 bases to trimming and J lost 6 bases; unmatched junction nucleotides: 3. The germline CDR1 and CDR2 sequences are KGHSH and LQKENI. The CDR3 loop is CASSPGQGFDTQYF. The CDR3, as DNA: TGTGCCAGCTCACCGGGACAGGGGTTTGATACGCAGTATTTT.

This chain uses TRBV29-1 with TRBJ1-4, with a weak D call TRBD1 (6 bases). CDR1 and CDR2 (germline): SQVTM, ANQGSEA. The CDR3 has 11 amino acids. Trimming left V 7 bases short and J 7 bases short, with 10 bases between. DNA of the CDR3: TGCAGCGCCCAGGACAGTGAAAAACTGTTTTTT. Translated: CSAQDSEKLFF.

The gene calls are TRBV5-1 and TRBJ2-2; the D gene is possibly TRBD1 (5 bases). The CDR3 totals 13 residues. The V gene's germline CDR1 is SGHRS and CDR2 YFSETQ. Trimming pared 4 bases from V and 6 bases from J, leaving 10 bases between. The CDR3 loop reads CASSLTGSGELFF. In DNA, the CDR3 is TGCGCCAGCAGCCTTACAGGATCCGGGGAGCTGTTTTTT.

The J gene is TRBJ2-1, the V gene TRBV7-9, with 7 positions matching TRBD2. J was trimmed by 4 bases and V by 5 bases; bases with no gene match: 14. CDR3 length: 17 amino acids. Germline V CDR1 and CDR2: SEHNR, FQNEAQ (reference sequence). This CDR3 reads CASSPRGRGSAYNEQFF. CDR3 sequence (DNA): TGTGCCAGCAGCCCAAGGGGACGCGGGAGCGCATACAATGAGCAGTTCTTC.

A few counts support this clone. This chain joins TRBV14 and TRBJ2-7; D perhaps matches TRBD1 (6 bases). Germline CDR1 SGHDN, CDR2 FVKESK. Trimming stripped 6 bases from V and 3 bases from J, with 12 bases between. The CDR3 has 13 amino acids. CDR3 amino acids: CASRRQGSYEQYF. The CDR3 DNA reads as TGTGCCAGCAGGCGGCAGGGGAGCTACGAGCAGTACTTC.

The chain combines TRBV19 with TRBJ1-1; the match to TRBD1 covers 8 bases. The CDR3 totals 13 residues. CDR1 is LNHDA and CDR2 is SQIVND in the germline V gene (reference sequence). Trimming at V came to 11 bases and at J to 0 bases, leaving 5 bases not matched to a gene. CDR3 in amino acids: CAAGQGLNTEAFF. Written as DNA, the CDR3 is TGTGCCGCCGGACAGGGTCTGAACACTGAAGCTTTCTTT.

The chain combines TRBV11-1 with TRBJ2-7, with a possible D match to TRBD2 (6 bases). The CDR3 contains 13 residues. Germline V gene sequence: CDR1 SGHAT, CDR2 FQDESV (reference sequence). V was shortened by 3 bases and J by 4 bases, with 10 bases between the two germline ends. CDR3: CASSFGGSYEQYF. In nucleotides, the CDR3 is TGTGCCAGCAGCTTTGGAGGGAGTTACGAGCAGTACTTC.

V gene TRBV15 combines with J gene TRBJ1-4; 10 positions match TRBD1. Germline V CDR1 and CDR2: LNHNV, YYDKDF (reference sequence). The CDR3 spans 15 residues. V lost 0 bases, J lost 10 bases, and 5 bases stayed unmatched. CDR3 amino acids: CATSRDRTGGSKLFF. The CDR3 DNA reads as TGTGCCACCAGCAGAGATCGGACAGGGGGTTCAAAACTGTTTTTT.

The chain links TRBV18 to TRBJ2-7; possibly TRBD1 for D (6 bases). CDR3 length: 14 residues. Deletions cut 6 bases from V and 0 bases from J, with 12 bases between. The germline V gene encodes CDR1 KGHSH and CDR2 LQKENI. This CDR3 is CASSLDSSSYEQYF. The CDR3 coding sequence is TGTGCCAGCTCGCTGGACAGTAGCTCCTACGAGCAGTACTTC.

In its sample, this clone was seen a few times. This chain joins TRBV19 and TRBJ1-1; no clear D. Germline-derived CDR1 and CDR2 are LNHDA and SQIVND (reference sequence). The CDR3 consists of 13 residues. V was trimmed by 3 bases and J by 3 bases, leaving 8 bases between them. CDR3 residues: CASSITGDTEAFF. DNA for the CDR3: TGTGCCAGTAGTATTACTGGTGACACTGAAGCTTTCTTT.

The chain links TRBV10-1 to TRBJ2-1; 9 bases match TRBD2. Looked up from germline, CDR1 is WNHNN and CDR2 is SYGVQD (reference sequence). The V gene end was trimmed by 4 bases and the J gene end by 7 bases; junction bases not matched to a gene: 8. The CDR3 has 15 residues. CDR3 sequence: CASSGGGTSQNEQFF. For the CDR3, the DNA is TGCGCCAGCAGTGGTGGGGGGACTAGCCAGAATGAGCAGTTCTTC.

This clone appeared a single time. The genes are TRBV2 and TRBJ1-6; TRBD1 aligns across 7 bases. V shed 4 bases, J shed 7 bases, and the junction held 7 bases outside the gene matches. The CDR3 is 15 residues long. CDR1 is SNHLY, CDR2 FYNNEI, per germline. The CDR3 bases are TGTGCCAGCAGTGGGCCCGAGACAGGGAATTCACCCCTCCACTTT. The encoded protein is CASSGPETGNSPLHF.

This clone appeared once. This clone may be a read error of a much larger clone one base away. V gene TRBV19 combines with J gene TRBJ2-7, with TRBD1 identical over 8 bases. Germline CDR1 is LNHDA and CDR2 is SQIVND (reference sequence). V gave up 4 bases and J gave up 2 bases; unmatched junction bases: 4. There are 14 residues in the CDR3. This chain's CDR3 is CASSTTGVPYEQYF. The DNA for the CDR3 is TGTGCCAGTAGTACGACAGGGGTCCCCTACGAGCAGTACTTC.

The gene calls are TRBV11-3 and TRBJ2-5, with TRBD1 as a possible D gene (5 bases). Trimming removed 5 bases from V and 5 bases from J, with 6 bases in between. This CDR3 comprises 11 residues. In germline, CDR1 is SGHNT, CDR2 YENEEA. For the CDR3, the DNA is TGTGCCAGCAGCGGGGCGGAGACCCAGTACTTC. Its translation: CASSGAETQYF.

The J gene is TRBJ1-5, the V gene TRBV5-6; 9 bases line up with TRBD1. The length of the CDR3 is 19 residues. Germline V gene lookup returns CDR1 SGHDT and CDR2 YYEEEE. The J segment lost 0 bases and the V segment lost 2 bases, leaving 12 bases of the junction unmatched. The CDR3 sequence is CASSFSRDRVRGSNQPQHF. The CDR3, as DNA: TGTGCCAGCAGCTTTTCCCGGGACAGGGTAAGAGGTAGCAATCAGCCCCAGCATTTT.

This chain joins TRBV24-1 and TRBJ2-2, with 8 bases identical to TRBD1. This CDR3 has 12 amino acids. Germline CDR1 reads KGHDR; CDR2 reads SFDVKD. V gave up 9 bases and J gave up 6 bases; unmatched junction bases: 2. The CDR3, as DNA: TGTGCCACCGGACAGGGTCCCGGGGAGCTGTTTTTT. This sequence encodes CATGQGPGELFF.

V gene TRBV27 combines with J gene TRBJ2-7, with 8 bases matching TRBD1. After removal of 2 bases from V and 3 bases from J, the junction contained 6 bases not matched to a gene. Germline-derived CDR1 and CDR2 are MNHEY and SMNVEV (reference sequence). This CDR3 is built from 15 residues. Here the CDR3 DNA reads TGTGCCAGCAGTTTACGACCGGGACAGGTCTACGAGCAGTACTTC. Its protein is CASSLRPGQVYEQYF.

This chain joins TRBV7-2 and TRBJ2-7; 12 bases agree with TRBD1. The CDR3 has 15 residues. CDR1 SGHTA and CDR2 FQGNSA come from the germline V gene. Trimming took 3 bases from V and 4 from J; bases not matched to a gene: 4. This chain's CDR3 is CASSFEGQGAYEQYF. The CDR3 DNA sequence: TGTGCCAGCAGCTTCGAGGGACAGGGGGCTTACGAGCAGTACTTC.

This chain links TRBV28 with TRBJ2-7; TRBD2 aligns across 7 bases. Trimming at V came to 2 bases and at J to 7 bases, leaving 8 bases not matched to a gene. There are 14 residues in the CDR3. CDR1 and CDR2 (germline): MDHEN, SYDVKM. CDR3 loop: CASSLGAGVDEQYF. The CDR3 nucleotides are TGTGCCAGCAGTTTAGGCGCGGGAGTGGATGAGCAGTACTTC. Using reference TRBV28 and TRBJ2-7 for the parts outside the CDR3, the full variable domain is DVKVTQSSRYLVKRTGEKVFLECVQDMDHENMFWYRQDPGLGLRLIYFSYDVKMKEKGDIPEGYSVSREKKERFSLILESASTNQTSMYLCASSLGAGVDEQYFGPGTRLTVT.

The CDR3 region has the DNA TGTGCCAGCCTAGAGGGACACACCGTAAACAATGAGCAGTTCTTC. It codes for CASLEGHTVNNEQFF. V usage is TRBV28 and J usage is TRBJ2-1, with a possible D match to TRBD1 (6 bases). The V end was cut by 8 bases, the J end by 5 bases, with 19 bases between. Germline lookup yields CDR1 MDHEN and CDR2 SYDVKM. CDR3 length: 15 amino acids.

Only a few counts were recorded for this clone. The CDR3 protein is CASSQAISGQETQYF. CDR3 bases: TGTGCCAGCAGCCAAGCGATTAGCGGGCAAGAGACCCAGTACTTC. The V call is TRBV3-1 (or the pseudogene TRBV3-2), the J call TRBJ2-5; TRBD2 agrees at 7 bases. The germline V gene encodes CDR1 LGHDT and CDR2 YNNKEL (reference sequence). V was pared by 1 base and J by 2 bases, with 4 bases of the junction left unmatched. CDR3 length equals 15 residues.

The chain carries TRBV2 and TRBJ2-3; 11 bases agree with TRBD2. Germline CDR1 reads SNHLY; CDR2 reads FYNNEI. V lost 1 base and J lost 5; bases outside the gene matches: 5. The CDR3 runs to 16 residues. The CDR3 protein is CASSEGELAGVDTQYF. The CDR3 nucleotides read TGTGCCAGCAGTGAAGGGGAACTAGCGGGGGTAGATACGCAGTATTTT.

The rearrangement joins TRBV7-3 to TRBJ1-2; 10 bases fit TRBD1. V lost 4 bases and J lost 7; bases outside the gene matches: 12. Germline values: CDR1 SGHTA, CDR2 FQGTGA. The length of the CDR3 is 16 residues. CDR3 nucleotide sequence: TGTGCCAGCAGCTCAGGGGCGACAGGGGGCGCGTCTGGCTACACCTTC. Translation gives CASSSGATGGASGYTF. Combining the CDR3 with reference TRBV7-3 and TRBJ1-2 gives the whole variable domain GAGVSQTPSNKVTEKGKYVELRCDPISGHTALYWYRQSLGQGPEFLIYFQGTGAADDSGLPNDRFFAVRPEGSVSTLKIQRTERGDSAVYLCASSSGATGGASGYTFGSGTRLTVV.